This T cell receptor (beta chain) is from a study of blood T cell repertoires in COVID-19. Study members were between about 18 and 95 years old and lived in approximately 25 US regions. Two negative PCRs, clearance, or symptom resolution were required of recovered Cohort 3 donors. Only one count was recorded for this clone. Authors' methods: Estimated nucleated cell counts came from reference gene primer amplification. Assay: immunoSEQ multiplex PCR; the TCRdb copy retains only in-frame clones and omits some. V and J calls and clone size are given by that table; D and trimming were obtained from the DNA. The sample lists hundreds of thousands of clones; 90% were seen once. CDR3 length equals 16 residues. Germline V gene data show CDR1 as MGHRA and CDR2 as YSYEKL. Unmatched junction bases numbered 6, after V lost 2 bases and J lost 3 bases.

This chain links TRBV4-1 with TRBJ2-3, with 9 bases identical to TRBD1. The sequence was collected from a man in his 60s who had recovered from COVID-19. The sequencing input was PBMCs or T cells enriched from blood (not recorded which). The CDR3 protein is CASSQSTGGRTDTQYF. The CDR3 coding sequence is TGCGCCAGCAGCCAATCAACAGGGGGCAGGACAGATACGCAGTATTTT.